The 25 T cell receptor beta chains presented below share a single source sample, sequenced in a study of T cell responses to AZD1222 COVID-19 vaccine. Clones were read by immunoSEQ multiplex PCR, and TCRdb kept only the in-frame ones, dropping some. This repertoire shows more than 150,000 clones, 75% to 90% found once; its top ten account for 6.1%. The sequenced sample was peripheral blood, obtained on day 0 of AZD1222 vaccination. The receptors shown here come from an adult in good health.

V is TRBV19 and J is TRBJ1-1, with 7 bases fitting TRBD1. V lost 6 bases to trimming and J lost 4 bases; unmatched junction nucleotides: 5. The CDR3 length is 13 residues. In germline, CDR1 is LNHDA, CDR2 SQIVND (reference sequence). The DNA for the CDR3 is TGTGCCAGTAGGACCTCAGGGGGCACTGAAGCTTTCTTT. It codes for CASRTSGGTEAFF.

The chain uses TRBV3-1 (or the pseudogene TRBV3-2) and TRBJ1-2; no clear D. Germline V gene data show CDR1 as LGHDT and CDR2 as YNNKEL (reference sequence). V was clipped by 1 base and J by 4 bases, with 7 bases between them. CDR3 size: 13 residues. The CDR3 DNA follows: TGTGCCAGCAGCCAAGTACTTGGCTATGGCTACACCTTC. Translation gives CASSQVLGYGYTF.

This clone is a singleton in its sample. The V gene is TRBV9, the J gene TRBJ2-5; 7 positions match TRBD1. The germline V gene encodes CDR1 SGDLS and CDR2 YYNGEE. Trimming took 6 bases from V and 2 from J; bases not matched to a gene: 13. This CDR3 is built from 16 residues. CDR3 sequence: CASTLKNRQGQETQYF. The CDR3 region has the DNA TGTGCCAGCACACTTAAAAATAGACAGGGTCAAGAGACCCAGTACTTC.

This chain joins TRBV5-4 and TRBJ2-1, with TRBD2 identical over 9 bases. The CDR3 spans 15 residues. V trimming: 1 base; J trimming: 8 bases; junction bases outside the gene matches: 7. The germline V gene has CDR1 SGHNT and CDR2 YYREEE (reference sequence). CDR3 sequence: CASSLNAGGPHEQFF. The CDR3 nucleotides read TGTGCCAGCAGCTTGAACGCGGGAGGGCCCCATGAGCAGTTCTTC.

The rearrangement joins TRBV5-1 to TRBJ2-1; TRBD1 might be the D (5 bases). The CDR3 is made up of 13 amino acids. Trimming removed 4 bases from V and 4 bases from J, with 9 bases in between. Germline CDR1 and CDR2: SGHRS and YFSETQ. CDR3 sequence (DNA): TGCGCCAGCAGCGCTACAGGTTACAATGAGCAGTTCTTC. Its translation: CASSATGYNEQFF.

The rearrangement joins TRBV19 to TRBJ2-5; the D gene is possibly TRBD1 (5 bases). V was shortened by 3 bases and J by 5 bases, with 16 bases between the two germline ends. The CDR3 contains 15 residues. From germline, CDR1 is LNHDA and CDR2 SQIVND (reference sequence). The CDR3 DNA sequence: TGTGCCAGTAGTATGGGCGAGCAGGGTCGGGAGACCCAGTACTTC. Amino acid sequence: CASSMGEQGRETQYF.

The chain couples TRBV16 to TRBJ1-1; 8 nucleotides match TRBD1. V dropped 6 bases and J dropped 1; count of bases not matched to a gene: 1. CDR3 length equals 13 residues. CDR1 is KGHSY and CDR2 is FQNENV in the germline V gene. CDR3 in DNA: TGTGCCAGCAGAGACAGGGGGAACACTGAAGCTTTCTTT. It encodes CASRDRGNTEAFF.

The chain is built from TRBV7-2 and TRBJ2-2; a possible D gene is TRBD1 (6 bases). V lost 4 bases and J 5 bases, leaving 11 bases between the germline ends. This CDR3 spans 14 amino acids. CDR1 SGHTA and CDR2 FQGNSA come from the germline V gene. CDR3 protein: CASSSNRVTGELFF. CDR3 DNA sequence: TGTGCCAGCAGCTCCAACAGGGTTACCGGGGAGCTGTTTTTT.

This clone was seen more than once but under ten times. This chain connects TRBV7-2 to TRBJ2-3; the D is unclear. This CDR3 contains 14 residues. V lost 7 bases and J 0 bases, leaving 11 bases between the germline ends. Germline assignment: CDR1 SGHTA and CDR2 FQGNSA. Here the CDR3 reads CASTHSGSTDTQYF. The CDR3 DNA is TGTGCCAGCACCCACAGTGGTAGCACAGATACGCAGTATTTT.

The chain employs TRBV19 and TRBJ1-2; unclear D gene. The CDR3 spans 15 residues. V lost 6 bases to trimming and J lost 4 bases, with 18 bases between them. The germline V gene has CDR1 LNHDA and CDR2 SQIVND (reference sequence). CDR3 loop: CASRKELLESYGYTF. For the CDR3, the DNA is TGTGCCAGTAGGAAGGAGCTCCTGGAAAGCTATGGCTACACCTTC.

The V gene is TRBV7-3, the J gene TRBJ2-3; D remains unclear. Germline CDR1 reads SGHTA; CDR2 reads FQGTGA. This CDR3 has 13 amino acids. With 5 bases removed from V and 0 bases from J, the gap between germline ends came to 6 bases. The CDR3, as DNA: TGTGCCAGCAGCCCGGAGAGCACAGATACGCAGTATTTT. Protein: CASSPESTDTQYF. The full variable domain, its missing parts supplied by reference TRBV7-3 and TRBJ2-3, is GAGVSQTPSNKVTEKGKYVELRCDPISGHTALYWYRQSLGQGPEFLIYFQGTGAADDSGLPNDRFFAVRPEGSVSTLKIQRTERGDSAVYLCASSPESTDTQYFGPGTRLTVL.

This chain links TRBV7-2 with TRBJ2-3; possibly TRBD2 for D (6 bases). Trimming took off 3 bases at V and 1 base at J, with 17 bases between the two ends. Germline CDR1 reads SGHTA; CDR2 reads FQGNSA. CDR3 length equals 17 residues. CDR3 residues: CASSFELWASGTDTQYF. The CDR3 DNA sequence: TGTGCCAGCAGCTTCGAGTTGTGGGCTAGCGGCACAGATACGCAGTATTTT.

V gene TRBV4-3 combines with J gene TRBJ2-1; 13 bases are shared with TRBD2. CDR1 and CDR2 from the germline V gene are LGHNA and YSLEER. The CDR3 runs to 19 residues. With 0 bases clipped from V and 1 base from J, the junction kept 6 bases outside the gene matches. The CDR3 sequence is CASSQDTSGRATSYNEQFF. CDR3 DNA: TGCGCCAGCAGCCAAGATACTAGCGGGAGGGCTACGTCCTACAATGAGCAGTTCTTC.

This chain connects TRBV30 to TRBJ1-5; D possibly corresponds to TRBD1 (6 bases). The ends were cut back, 2 bases at V and 1 base at J, with 9 bases in the middle. The CDR3 spans 14 residues. The germline V gene encodes CDR1 GTSNPN and CDR2 SVGIG (reference sequence). The CDR3 DNA reads TGTGCCTGGAGTATGGGGGCGAGCAATCAGCCCCAGCATTTT. As protein: CAWSMGASNQPQHF.

V is TRBV2 and J is TRBJ2-1, with D possibly matching TRBD1 (6 bases). Looked up from germline, CDR1 is SNHLY and CDR2 is FYNNEI. The CDR3 is 15 amino acids. Deletions cut 4 bases from V and 1 base from J, with 11 bases between. CDR3 in amino acids: CASSGGGRSYNEQFF. The CDR3 DNA reads TGTGCCAGCAGTGGAGGGGGACGGTCCTACAATGAGCAGTTCTTC. The entire variable domain, with the rest obtained from reference TRBV2 and TRBJ2-1, is as follows: EPEVTQTPSHQVTQMGQEVILRCVPISNHLYFYWYRQILGQKVEFLVSFYNNEISEKSEIFDDQFSVERPDGSNFTLKIRSTKLEDSAMYFCASSGGGRSYNEQFFGPGTRLTVL.

This sequence joins TRBV10-3 and TRBJ2-1, with TRBD2 matching 14 bases. Germline CDR1 is ENHRY and CDR2 is SYGVKD. Trimming removed 6 bases from V and 8 bases from J; junction bases left unmatched: 9. The CDR3 is 16 residues long. The CDR3 DNA is TGTGCCATCAGATTAACCGGGACTAGCGGGAGCTATGAGCAGTTCTTC. It encodes CAIRLTGTSGSYEQFF.

The chain is built from TRBV4-2 and TRBJ2-5; 7 bases fit TRBD2. This CDR3 contains 14 residues. V trimming: 4 bases; J trimming: 4 bases; junction bases outside the gene matches: 6. Germline values: CDR1 LGHNA, CDR2 YNFKEQ. The CDR3 DNA reads as TGTGCCAGCAGCCCTGGACTAGTAAGAGAGACCCAGTACTTC. Its protein product is CASSPGLVRETQYF.

V and J are TRBV10-1 and TRBJ2-2; D unclear. Per germline, CDR1 WNHNN and CDR2 SYGVQD (reference sequence). CDR3 length: 11 residues. Trimming removed 6 bases at V and 5 bases at J, with 4 bases between. This chain's CDR3 is CASSGTGELFF. The CDR3 nucleotides read TGCGCCAGCAGCGGAACCGGGGAGCTGTTTTTT.

The chain employs TRBV3-1 (or the pseudogene TRBV3-2) and TRBJ1-2, with D possibly TRBD1 on 5 matching bases. The CDR3 runs to 15 residues. Between the trimmed V and J ends, which lost 2 bases and 8 bases, there was a span of 18 bases. CDR1 LGHDT and CDR2 YNNKEL come from the germline V gene (reference sequence). The CDR3 reads CASSQMGWGYLGYTF. CDR3 nucleotides: TGTGCCAGCAGCCAAATGGGATGGGGGTACCTGGGCTACACCTTC.

This clone was seen just once. The chain combines TRBV11-2 with TRBJ1-2, with D perhaps matching TRBD1 (5 bases). This CDR3 spans 13 amino acids. V lost 5 bases to trimming and J lost 2 bases, with 9 bases between them. In germline, CDR1 is SGHAT, CDR2 FQNNGV. CDR3 DNA: TGTGCCAGCAGCGCGACAGAGAACTATGGCTACACCTTC. Its protein product is CASSATENYGYTF.

This sequence joins TRBV28 and TRBJ1-4; no firm D call. Germline assignment: CDR1 MDHEN and CDR2 SYDVKM. CDR3 size: 16 residues. V gave up 4 bases and J gave up 2 bases, with 14 bases separating them. In nucleotides, the CDR3 is TGTGCCAGCAGTTCGCAGGTAGTAAGGACTAATGAAAAACTGTTTTTT. It encodes CASSSQVVRTNEKLFF. Combining the CDR3 with reference TRBV28 and TRBJ1-4 gives the whole variable domain DVKVTQSSRYLVKRTGEKVFLECVQDMDHENMFWYRQDPGLGLRLIYFSYDVKMKEKGDIPEGYSVSREKKERFSLILESASTNQTSMYLCASSSQVVRTNEKLFFGSGTQLSVL.

This clone was detected a few times. This chain links TRBV4-3 with TRBJ2-1, with 15 bases aligning to TRBD2. This CDR3 spans 15 amino acids. From germline, CDR1 is LGHNA and CDR2 YSLEER. Losses at the gene ends were 6 bases for V and 7 bases for J; bases not matched to a gene: 4. The CDR3 sequence: CASRIGLAGGNEQFF. The CDR3 DNA sequence: TGCGCCAGCAGAATCGGACTAGCGGGAGGGAATGAGCAGTTCTTC.

The table lists this clone with a few counts. The rearrangement joins TRBV6-2 or TRBV6-3 to TRBJ2-1; TRBD2 matches at 9 bases. After removal of 2 bases from V and 0 bases from J, the junction contained 17 bases not matched to a gene. The CDR3 is 21 amino acids. Per the germline V gene, CDR1 is MNHEY and CDR2 is SVGEGT. This chain's CDR3 is CASSYSLAGIVRWSSYNEQFF. CDR3 nucleotide sequence: TGTGCCAGCAGTTACAGCCTAGCGGGAATCGTAAGGTGGAGCTCCTACAATGAGCAGTTCTTC.

This chain links TRBV27 with TRBJ2-7; 9 nucleotides agree with TRBD1. CDR1 MNHEY and CDR2 SMNVEV come from the germline V gene (reference sequence). Trimming cost V 2 bases and J 4 bases; bases outside gene matches: 6. The length of the CDR3 is 15 residues. The CDR3 region has the DNA TGTGCCAGCAGTTTACCCGGGACAGGGTTTTACGAGCAGTACTTC. It is translated as CASSLPGTGFYEQYF.

This chain connects TRBV28 to TRBJ1-5; D is unclear. Trimming took off 2 bases at V and 3 bases at J, with 8 bases between the two ends. This CDR3 contains 14 residues. CDR1 MDHEN and CDR2 SYDVKM come from the germline V gene. CDR3: CASSLAGFNQPQHF. In nucleotides, the CDR3 is TGTGCCAGCAGTTTAGCAGGTTTCAATCAGCCCCAGCATTTT. The entire variable domain, with the rest obtained from reference TRBV28 and TRBJ1-5, is as follows: DVKVTQSSRYLVKRTGEKVFLECVQDMDHENMFWYRQDPGLGLRLIYFSYDVKMKEKGDIPEGYSVSREKKERFSLILESASTNQTSMYLCASSLAGFNQPQHFGDGTRLSIL.